This T cell receptor (beta chain) was obtained from a study of neurological immune-mediated disorders. The CDR3 contains 15 residues. TCRdb re-called the 5' RACE reads through MiXCR, storing one row per CDR3 protein. The table has some 60,000 distinct CDR3 sequences, approximately 4% seen once; the top ten hold around 3.1%. This clonotype has a count of ten or more. Relative to the germline gene, one junction end is altered; a read error may explain this. The J gene is TRBJ1-6, the V gene TRBV12-3 or TRBV12-4; 8 bases fit TRBD1. The sequence was obtained from a woman aged 25 to 39 with multiple sclerosis. Source material: PBMCs. CDR3 sequence: CASTHGDRWDSPLNF. The CDR3 DNA sequence: TGTGCCAGCACCCATGGGGACAGGTGGGATTCACCCCTCAACTTT.